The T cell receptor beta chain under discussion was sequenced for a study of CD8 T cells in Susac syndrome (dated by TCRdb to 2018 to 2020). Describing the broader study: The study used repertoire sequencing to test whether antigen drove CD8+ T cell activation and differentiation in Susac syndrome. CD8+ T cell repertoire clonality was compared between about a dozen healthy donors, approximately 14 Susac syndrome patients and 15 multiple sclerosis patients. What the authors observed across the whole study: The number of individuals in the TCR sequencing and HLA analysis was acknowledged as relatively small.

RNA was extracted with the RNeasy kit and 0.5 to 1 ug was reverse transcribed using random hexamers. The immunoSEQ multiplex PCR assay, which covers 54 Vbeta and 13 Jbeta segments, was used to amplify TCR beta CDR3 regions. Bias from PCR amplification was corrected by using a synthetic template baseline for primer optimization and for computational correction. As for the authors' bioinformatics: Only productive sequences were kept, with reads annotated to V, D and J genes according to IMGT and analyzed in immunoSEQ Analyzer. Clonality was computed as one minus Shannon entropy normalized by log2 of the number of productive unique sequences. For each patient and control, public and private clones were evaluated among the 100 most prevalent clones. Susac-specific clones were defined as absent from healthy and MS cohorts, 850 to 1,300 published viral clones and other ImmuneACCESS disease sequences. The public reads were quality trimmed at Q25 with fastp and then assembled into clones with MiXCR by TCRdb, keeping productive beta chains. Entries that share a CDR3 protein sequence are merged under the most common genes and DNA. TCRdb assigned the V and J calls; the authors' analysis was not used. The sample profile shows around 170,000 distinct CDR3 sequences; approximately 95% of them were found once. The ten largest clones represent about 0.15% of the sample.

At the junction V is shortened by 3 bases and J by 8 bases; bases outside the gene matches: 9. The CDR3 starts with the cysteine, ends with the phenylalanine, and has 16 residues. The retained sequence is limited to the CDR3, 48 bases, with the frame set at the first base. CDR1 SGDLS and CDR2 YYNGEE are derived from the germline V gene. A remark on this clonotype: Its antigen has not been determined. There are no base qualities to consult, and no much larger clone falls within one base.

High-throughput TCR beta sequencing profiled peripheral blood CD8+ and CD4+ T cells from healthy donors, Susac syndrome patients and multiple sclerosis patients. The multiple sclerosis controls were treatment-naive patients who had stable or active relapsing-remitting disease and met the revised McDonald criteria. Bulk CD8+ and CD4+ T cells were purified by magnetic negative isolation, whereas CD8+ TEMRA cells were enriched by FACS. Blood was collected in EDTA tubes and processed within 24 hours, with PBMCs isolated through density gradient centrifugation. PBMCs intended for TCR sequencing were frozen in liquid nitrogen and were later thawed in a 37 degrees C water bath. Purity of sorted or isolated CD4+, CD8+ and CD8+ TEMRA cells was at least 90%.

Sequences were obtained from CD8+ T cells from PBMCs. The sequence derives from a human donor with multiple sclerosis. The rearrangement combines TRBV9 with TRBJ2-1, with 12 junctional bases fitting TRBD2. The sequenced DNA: TGTGCCAGCAGCGGGCTAGCGGGGGGGCCTCTCGATGAGCAGTTCTTC. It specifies CASSGLAGGPLDEQFF.